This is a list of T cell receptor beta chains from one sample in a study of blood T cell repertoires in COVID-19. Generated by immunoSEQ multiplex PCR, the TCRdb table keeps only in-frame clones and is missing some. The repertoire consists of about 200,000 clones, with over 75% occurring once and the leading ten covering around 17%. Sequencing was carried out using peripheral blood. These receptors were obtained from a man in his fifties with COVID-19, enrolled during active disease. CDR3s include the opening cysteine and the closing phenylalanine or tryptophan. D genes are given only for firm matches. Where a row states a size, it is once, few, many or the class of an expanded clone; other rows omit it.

TGTGCCTGGAGTCAGGGTCAGAACTATGGCTACACCTTC,CAWSQGQNYGYTF,TRBJ1-2,.,TRBV30,.
TGTGCCATCAGTGACACAGAGTTAGCTAACTATGGCTACACCTTC,CAISDTELANYGYTF,TRBJ1-2,.,TRBV10-3,.
TGTGCCAGTAGTATAGTTCCGGGGGGCGGCAATCAGCCCCAGCATTTT,CASSIVPGGGNQPQHF,TRBJ1-5,.,TRBV19,.
TGTGCCAGCAGCCCAAGGGGGACAGGGATCACCGGGACGCAGTATTTT,CASSPRGTGITGTQYF,TRBJ2-3,.,TRBV2,TRBD1
TGTGCCAGCAGCCCAGCCGTGGGAGCAGCAGATACGCAGTATTTT,CASSPAVGAADTQYF,TRBJ2-3,.,TRBV7-2,.
TGTGCCAGCAGCCTAAACAGGGAAGCCAAAAACATTCAGTACTTC,CASSLNREAKNIQYF,TRBJ2-4,.,TRBV7-2,.
TGTGCCAGCAGTTTACGGACAGGACCCCGTATCACAGATACGCAGTATTTT,CASSLRTGPRITDTQYF,TRBJ2-3,.,TRBV6-2/TRBV6-3,TRBD1
TGTGCCAGCAGCTTGCTAGCGGGTGGGCAAGAGACCCAGTACTTC,CASSLLAGGQETQYF,TRBJ2-5,once,TRBV7-6,TRBD2
TGTGCCATCTCCAGGGGCGGAACGACAGATACGCAGTATTTT,CAISRGGTTDTQYF,TRBJ2-3,.,TRBV10-3,.
TGTGCCAGCAGACCCGGACAGGGAGGGCGGCAAAGGCAGCCCCAGCATTTT,CASRPGQGGRQRQPQHF,TRBJ1-5,.,TRBV3-1/TRBV3-2,TRBD1
TGTGCCAGCAGCATGGGACAGCAAGAGACCCAGTACTTC,CASSMGQQETQYF,TRBJ2-5,.,TRBV7-8,TRBD1
TGCGCCAGCAGGAACAGCGGCCCGGGGGATGAGCAGTTCTTC,CASRNSGPGDEQFF,TRBJ2-1,.,TRBV10-1,.
TGTGCCAGCAGCTCCCTTGGGCAGGGGGATCCGATCCCCTACGAGCAGTACTTC,CASSSLGQGDPIPYEQYF,TRBJ2-7,.,TRBV7-2,TRBD1
TGTGCCAGCAGCCTGGACACCACAGATACGCAGTATTTT,CASSLDTTDTQYF,TRBJ2-3,.,TRBV5-4,.
TGCGCCAGCAACCACAACGGGGGGAGGGCAGCCAAAAACATTCAGTACTTC,CASNHNGGRAAKNIQYF,TRBJ2-4,.,TRBV7-3,TRBD2
TGTGCCACCAGCAGAGATCTTACAGGTTCTTATGGCTACACCTTC,CATSRDLTGSYGYTF,TRBJ1-2,.,TRBV15,.
TGCGCCAGCAAGATGCAGGCCGGGGTTAACTATGGCTACACCTTC,CASKMQAGVNYGYTF,TRBJ1-2,.,TRBV5-1,.
TGTGCCATCAGCGGGGGTGCCCAAGAGACCCAGTACTTC,CAISGGAQETQYF,TRBJ2-5,.,TRBV10-3,.
TGTGCCAGCAGGAAGACTAGCGGGAGGGGTAACACCGGGGAGCTGTTTTTT,CASRKTSGRGNTGELFF,TRBJ2-2,.,TRBV9,TRBD2
TGCGCCAGCAGCCACAGGACTAGCGGGGTGCGTGAGCAGTTCTTC,CASSHRTSGVREQFF,TRBJ2-1,.,TRBV4-1,TRBD2
TGCGCCAGCAGCTTGGAACAGGGCGGTGGCTACACCTTC,CASSLEQGGGYTF,TRBJ1-2,.,TRBV5-1,.
TGTGCCAGCAGCTTACCGGGAAGCTCTGGAAACACCATATATTTT,CASSLPGSSGNTIYF,TRBJ1-3,.,TRBV11-2,.
TGTGCCAGCAGCTTAGTGGCTAGCGGGACAGATACGCAGTATTTT,CASSLVASGTDTQYF,TRBJ2-3,.,TRBV7-9,TRBD2
TGTGCCACCGCTTCCTCCCAGGACAGGAAAGAGACCCAGTACTTC,CATASSQDRKETQYF,TRBJ2-5,.,TRBV24-1,TRBD1
TGTGCCAGCAGTGCCAATAATTCACCCCTCCACTTT,CASSANNSPLHF,TRBJ1-6,.,TRBV25-1,.
TGTGCCAGCAGTGTTGAGCGGCAGGGGCTAAGCGAGCAGTACTTC,CASSVERQGLSEQYF,TRBJ2-7,.,TRBV2,.
TGTGCCAGCAGTCCTACAGAGTACGAGCAGTACTTC,CASSPTEYEQYF,TRBJ2-7,.,TRBV6-5,.
TGTGCCAGCAGCTTACAGGAGAACACTGAAGCTTTCTTT,CASSLQENTEAFF,TRBJ1-1,few,TRBV7-2,.
TGTGCCAGCAGCGCAGACAAAAGGGGCAATGAGCAGTTCTTC,CASSADKRGNEQFF,TRBJ2-1,.,TRBV5-4,.
TGTGCCACCAGTAACCCGGCAGCGACAGGCTACAATGAGCAGTTCTTC,CATSNPAATGYNEQFF,TRBJ2-1,.,TRBV24-1,.
TGTGCCAGCTCACCACTAGCGAGGGTAACATCATCCTACAATGAGCAGTTCTTC,CASSPLARVTSSYNEQFF,TRBJ2-1,.,TRBV18,.
TGTGCCAGCAGCTTAGTACAGGGAACGGACAATGAGCAGTTCTTC,CASSLVQGTDNEQFF,TRBJ2-1,few,TRBV7-8,.
TGTGCCAGCAGTTACTCGATAGAGGGGGCCGCTGAAGCTTTCTTT,CASSYSIEGAAEAFF,TRBJ1-1,.,TRBV6-2/TRBV6-3,TRBD1
TGTGCCAGCAGTTACTCAAGCCCAACAGGGAATGAGCAGTTCTTC,CASSYSSPTGNEQFF,TRBJ2-1,.,TRBV6-5,.
TGTGCCAGCAAGAGGACAGGGCAGGAGACCCAGTACTTC,CASKRTGQETQYF,TRBJ2-5,.,TRBV27,TRBD1
TGTGCCAGCAGCCAAGGACGGGAGGGGTTCTACGAGCAGTACTTC,CASSQGREGFYEQYF,TRBJ2-7,.,TRBV3-1/TRBV3-2,TRBD2
TGTGCCAGCAGCTTAGACCCGGGGCAGCCCCAGCATTTT,CASSLDPGQPQHF,TRBJ1-5,once,TRBV7-9,.
TGTGCCAGCAGGAAACAGGGCTGGGGGGAAAAACTGTTTTTT,CASRKQGWGEKLFF,TRBJ1-4,few,TRBV6-5,.
TGTGCCAGCACGGCTCTAGCGGGAGGCTACAATGAGCAGTTCTTC,CASTALAGGYNEQFF,TRBJ2-1,.,TRBV6-5,TRBD2
TGTGCCAGCAGTGATCCAGGGGGCACTGAAGCTTTCTTT,CASSDPGGTEAFF,TRBJ1-1,.,TRBV2,TRBD1
TGCGCCAGCAGCGTACCGGGACAGCAACGAGATACGCAGTATTTT,CASSVPGQQRDTQYF,TRBJ2-3,.,TRBV5-1,TRBD1
TGTGCCAGCGCCGGACTTTATAGCAATCAGCCCCAGCATTTT,CASAGLYSNQPQHF,TRBJ1-5,few,TRBV6-5,.
TGTGCCGGACGGACAGGGTTCGGCACCGGGGAGCTGTTTTTT,CAGRTGFGTGELFF,TRBJ2-2,.,TRBV19,TRBD1
TGTGCCAGCTCAAAACAGAGTGAAAAACTGTTTTTT,CASSKQSEKLFF,TRBJ1-4,.,TRBV18,.
TGTGCCAGCAGTGTCAGCGGGCAAGAGACCCAGTACTTC,CASSVSGQETQYF,TRBJ2-5,.,TRBV7-9,.
TGTGCCAGCAGTCCCGGGACAGTTCTATCTATGAACACTGAAGCTTTCTTT,CASSPGTVLSMNTEAFF,TRBJ1-1,.,TRBV28,TRBD1
TGTGCCAGCACCCAACGGACAGACAATGAGCAGTTCTTC,CASTQRTDNEQFF,TRBJ2-1,.,TRBV12-3/TRBV12-4,.
TGTGCCAGCAGTGGGACAACTAGCACAGATACGCAGTATTTT,CASSGTTSTDTQYF,TRBJ2-3,.,TRBV27,.
TGTGCCAGCGGTCTAGCGGGGGGACCCTACGAGCAGTACTTC,CASGLAGGPYEQYF,TRBJ2-7,.,TRBV6-5,TRBD2
TGTGCCAGCACCTCGACAGGGTTTAGCTATAGCAATCAGCCCCAGCATTTT,CASTSTGFSYSNQPQHF,TRBJ1-5,.,TRBV2,TRBD1
TGTGCCAGCAGTTACACCAGGGGCTCCTACGAGCAGTACTTC,CASSYTRGSYEQYF,TRBJ2-7,.,TRBV6-2/TRBV6-3,.
TGCGCCAGCAGCTCGGGACACTTGAACACCGGGGAGCTGTTTTTT,CASSSGHLNTGELFF,TRBJ2-2,.,TRBV5-1,.
TGTGCCAGCAGTGTCTACAGGGATGGCTACACCTTC,CASSVYRDGYTF,TRBJ1-2,.,TRBV12-3/TRBV12-4,.
TGTGCCAGCAGCCTTGGACTACATATGACAGATACGCAGTATTTT,CASSLGLHMTDTQYF,TRBJ2-3,.,TRBV3-1/TRBV3-2,.
TGTGCCAGCAGCCCAGGGTTCGTAGCTTTCTTT,CASSPGFVAFF,TRBJ1-1,.,TRBV6-5,.
TGTGCCAGCAATTTGGCAGGGGCCCCCACAGATACGCAGTATTTT,CASNLAGAPTDTQYF,TRBJ2-3,.,TRBV6-5,.
TGTGCCAGCAGCTCCGGACAGAACAATGAGCAGTTCTTC,CASSSGQNNEQFF,TRBJ2-1,.,TRBV7-3,.
TGTGCCAGCAGCCTCGGACTAGCGAGATACAATGAGCAGTTCTTC,CASSLGLARYNEQFF,TRBJ2-1,.,TRBV3-1/TRBV3-2,TRBD2
TGTGCCAGCTCACCACCGGGATCGACAGGGGTTGGCTACACCTTC,CASSPPGSTGVGYTF,TRBJ1-2,.,TRBV18,TRBD1
TGCGCCAGCAGTGAGTCTAGCGGGAGTTCCTACAATGAGCAGTTCTTC,CASSESSGSSYNEQFF,TRBJ2-1,once,TRBV10-1,TRBD2